This T cell receptor (beta chain) was identified during a study of cytomegalovirus exposure and HLA in healthy donors. The overall study: The study's early data release held some 85 million unique TCRs from HLA-typed donors.

Germline V gene data show CDR1 as SGHTA and CDR2 as FQGTGA. Trimming took 4 bases from V and 2 from J, leaving 4 bases between them. The CDR3 loop spans 12 amino acids. The PCR ran on 60 Vbeta and 13 Jbeta primers. Produced via immunoSEQ multiplex PCR; TCRdb's table is partial and in-frame only. The sample has 90,000 to 110,000 clones, 60% to 80% seen once. Comments on this clone: Its antigen is unidentified.

Points from the study as a whole: Associated with cytomegalovirus, according to the listing, were about 160 TCR beta chains.

This clonotype originated in a man aged 25-40 years in good health and CMV-seronegative. V gene TRBV7-3 combines with J gene TRBJ2-3; no firm D call. Sequencing was performed on PBMCs. The DNA for the CDR3 is TGTGCCAGCAGCTCTAACACAGATACGCAGTATTTT. Translation gives CASSSNTDTQYF.